This entry concerns a single T cell receptor beta chain. Its specificity is not known. J was trimmed by 0 bases and V by 4 bases; bases with no gene match: 8. The CDR3 loop spans 17 amino acids. Germline CDR1 and CDR2: MNHNS and SASEGT. Method: immunoSEQ multiplex PCR; TCRdb's copy keeps in-frame clones and lacks some. This sample carries roughly 80,000 clones, 95% to 98% of them seen once, and the ten largest clones take roughly 0.59%. The data are from a study of Tregs in tolerant kidney transplant recipients. General study results and limits: Some patients' samples used different primers over time, so nucleotide sequences weren't comparable.

This specimen was CD4+ T cells from blood, taken before the transplant. V usage is TRBV6-1 and J usage is TRBJ2-2; 7 nucleotides line up with TRBD1. This clonotype was sampled from a human donor who received a combined kidney and bone marrow transplant. This CDR3 is CASSARTGRSNTGELFF. In nucleotides, the CDR3 is TGTGCCAGCAGTGCCAGGACAGGACGATCGAACACCGGGGAGCTGTTTTTT.